This T cell receptor beta chain was recorded in a study of shared clonotypes between healthy human individuals. Clones were read by immunoSEQ multiplex PCR, and TCRdb kept only the in-frame ones, dropping some. The table has roughly 1.5 million clones, under 99% seen once. Germline trimming cut 5 bases from V and 2 bases from J; bases unmatched to any gene: 5. This CDR3 spans 15 amino acids. CDR1 is SGHVS, CDR2 FNYEAQ, per germline. The chain combines TRBV7-6 with TRBJ1-1; 10 nucleotides match TRBD1. Sequenced: naive CD4+ T cells sorted from blood. As for subset: CD45RA+ positively selected. The TCR originated in a young man in good health. The CDR3 DNA is TGTGCCAGCAGCCCGACAGGGGGCGGAAACACTGAAGCTTTCTTT. This translates into CASSPTGGGNTEAFF.